This T cell receptor (beta chain) was observed in a study of T cells in Graves' hyperthyroidism and ophthalmopathy. CDR3 length: 14 amino acids. Looked up from germline, CDR1 is SGHTA and CDR2 is FQGTGA. Trimming removed 3 bases from V and 2 bases from J, with 9 bases in between. There were TCR beta CDR3 regions amplified from RNA transcripts. During a first-round RT-PCR of the TCR CDR3, the HTBI primer set was used. TCRdb fed the multiplex PCR reads into MiXCR, producing one record per CDR3 protein. Of approximately 300,000 distinct CDR3 sequences detected, roughly 19% appear once; the ten largest clones hold about two fifths.

The receptor comes from a man in his forties or fifties with Graves' ophthalmopathy. The chain carries TRBV7-3 and TRBJ2-3, with D unclear. Sequencing was performed on blood. The DNA for the CDR3 is TGTGCCAGCAGCTTCCGACCGGTCACAGATACGCAGTATTTT. Its translation is CASSFRPVTDTQYF. The full variable domain, in which reference TRBV7-3 and TRBJ2-3 provide the parts outside the CDR3, is GAGVSQTPSNKVTEKGKYVELRCDPISGHTALYWYRQSLGQGPEFLIYFQGTGAADDSGLPNDRFFAVRPEGSVSTLKIQRTERGDSAVYLCASSFRPVTDTQYFGPGTRLTVL.